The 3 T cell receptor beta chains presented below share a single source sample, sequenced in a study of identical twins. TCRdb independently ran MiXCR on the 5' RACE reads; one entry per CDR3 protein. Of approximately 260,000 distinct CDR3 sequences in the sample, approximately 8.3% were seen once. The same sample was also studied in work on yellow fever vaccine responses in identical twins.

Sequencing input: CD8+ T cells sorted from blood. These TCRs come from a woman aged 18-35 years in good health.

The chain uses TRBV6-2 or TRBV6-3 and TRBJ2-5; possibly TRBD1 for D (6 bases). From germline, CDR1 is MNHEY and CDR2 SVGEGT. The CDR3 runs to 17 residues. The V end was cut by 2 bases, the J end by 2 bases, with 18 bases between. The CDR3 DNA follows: TGTGCCAGCAGTTACGTGGGGGCGGCAATCAGTCAAGAGACCCAGTACTTC. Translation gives CASSYVGAAISQETQYF.

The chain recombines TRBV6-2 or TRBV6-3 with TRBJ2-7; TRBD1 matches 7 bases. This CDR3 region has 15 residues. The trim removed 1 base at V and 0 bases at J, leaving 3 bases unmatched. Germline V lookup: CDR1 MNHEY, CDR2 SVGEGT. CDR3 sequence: CASSYFGTASYEQYF. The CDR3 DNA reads TGTGCCAGCAGTTACTTCGGGACAGCCTCCTACGAGCAGTACTTC.

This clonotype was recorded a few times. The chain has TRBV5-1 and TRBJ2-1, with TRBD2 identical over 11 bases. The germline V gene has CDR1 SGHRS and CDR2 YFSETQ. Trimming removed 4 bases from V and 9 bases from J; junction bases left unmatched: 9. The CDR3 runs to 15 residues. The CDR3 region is CASSMASGGYGEQFF. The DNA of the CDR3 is TGCGCCAGCAGCATGGCTAGCGGGGGGTACGGTGAGCAGTTCTTC.